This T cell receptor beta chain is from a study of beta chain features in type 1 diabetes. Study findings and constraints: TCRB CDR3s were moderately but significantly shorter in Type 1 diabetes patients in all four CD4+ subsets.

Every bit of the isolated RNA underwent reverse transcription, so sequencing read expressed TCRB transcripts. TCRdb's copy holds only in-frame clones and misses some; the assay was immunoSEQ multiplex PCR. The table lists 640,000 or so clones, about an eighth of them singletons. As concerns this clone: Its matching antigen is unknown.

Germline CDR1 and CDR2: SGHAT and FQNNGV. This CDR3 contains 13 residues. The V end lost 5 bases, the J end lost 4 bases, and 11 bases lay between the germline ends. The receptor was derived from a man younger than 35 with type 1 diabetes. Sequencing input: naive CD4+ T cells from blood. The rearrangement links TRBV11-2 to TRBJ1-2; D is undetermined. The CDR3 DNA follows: TGTGCCAGCAGCCCCCGGCAGTCCTATGGCTACACCTTC. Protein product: CASSPRQSYGYTF.